The source of this TCR beta chain is a study of blood T cell repertoires in COVID-19. Background on the study: Acute-phase and convalescent COVID-19 samples originated in the United States, Italy and Spain. Nucleic acid was either cDNA or gDNA, and it came from T cells, B-cell-depleted T cells, or PBMCs.

In the original processing: Estimation of nucleated cell counts relied on the amplification of reference gene primers. TCRdb keeps only in-frame clones here, not all; method: immunoSEQ multiplex PCR. The DNA was the basis for D and trimming; V, J and clone size are from that table. Altogether about 34,000 clones are present, less than 95% being singletons, with the ten largest covering roughly 19%. The CDR3 is 15 residues long. V shed 6 bases, J shed 3 bases, and the junction held 5 bases outside the gene matches. The specimen was peripheral blood. The TCR sequence derives from a man older than 75 with acute or convalescent COVID-19. The J gene is TRBJ2-2, the V gene TRBV23-1; TRBD1 aligns across 9 bases. TRBV23-1 is given ORF status, its function remaining uncertain. As DNA, the CDR3 is TGCGCCAGCAGGACGGGACAGGGAGACACCGGGGAGCTGTTTTTT. Its translation is CASRTGQGDTGELFF.